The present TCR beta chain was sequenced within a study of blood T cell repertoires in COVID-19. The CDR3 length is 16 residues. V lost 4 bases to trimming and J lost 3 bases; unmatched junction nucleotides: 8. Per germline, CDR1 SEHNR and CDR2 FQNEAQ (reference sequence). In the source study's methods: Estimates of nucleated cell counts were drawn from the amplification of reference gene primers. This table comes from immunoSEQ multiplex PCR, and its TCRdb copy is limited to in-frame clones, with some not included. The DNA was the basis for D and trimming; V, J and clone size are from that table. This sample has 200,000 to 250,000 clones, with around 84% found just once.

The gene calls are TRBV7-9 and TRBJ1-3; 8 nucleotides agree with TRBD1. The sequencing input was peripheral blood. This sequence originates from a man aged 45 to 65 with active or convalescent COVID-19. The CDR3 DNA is TGTGCCAGCAGCTCAACAGACAGGGGAGATGGAAACACCATATATTTT. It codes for CASSSTDRGDGNTIYF.